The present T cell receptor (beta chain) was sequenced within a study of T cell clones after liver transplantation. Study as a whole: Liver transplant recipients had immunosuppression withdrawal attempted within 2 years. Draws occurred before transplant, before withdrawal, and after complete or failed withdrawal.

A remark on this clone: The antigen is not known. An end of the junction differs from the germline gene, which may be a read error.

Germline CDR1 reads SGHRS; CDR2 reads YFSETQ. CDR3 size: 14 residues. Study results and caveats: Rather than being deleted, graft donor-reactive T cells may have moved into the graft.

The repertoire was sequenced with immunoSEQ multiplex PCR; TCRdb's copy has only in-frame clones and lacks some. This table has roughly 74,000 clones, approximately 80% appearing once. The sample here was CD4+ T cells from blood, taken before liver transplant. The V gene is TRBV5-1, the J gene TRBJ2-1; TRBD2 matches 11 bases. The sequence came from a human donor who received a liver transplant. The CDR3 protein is CASSLEIAGGPRIF. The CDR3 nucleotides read TGCGCCAGCAGCTTGGAAATAGCGGGAGGGCCCAGAATCTTC. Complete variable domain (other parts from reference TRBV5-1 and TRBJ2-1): KAGVTQTPRYLIKTRGQQVTLSCSPISGHRSVSWYQQTPGQGLQFLFEYFSETQRNKGNFPGRFSGRQFSNSRSEMNVSTLELGDSALYLCASSLEIAGGPRIFGPGTRLTVL.